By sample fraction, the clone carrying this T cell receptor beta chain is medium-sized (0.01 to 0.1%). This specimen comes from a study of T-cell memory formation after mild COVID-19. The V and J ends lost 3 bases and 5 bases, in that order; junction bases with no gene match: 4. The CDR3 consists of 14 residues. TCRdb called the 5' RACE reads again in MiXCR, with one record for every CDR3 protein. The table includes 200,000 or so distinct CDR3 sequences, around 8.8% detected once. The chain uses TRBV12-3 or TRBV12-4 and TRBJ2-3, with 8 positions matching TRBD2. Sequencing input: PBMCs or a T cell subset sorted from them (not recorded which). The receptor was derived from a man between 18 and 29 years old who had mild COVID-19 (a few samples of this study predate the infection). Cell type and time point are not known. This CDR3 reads CASSFGGAGDTQYF. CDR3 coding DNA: TGTGCCAGCAGTTTCGGGGGGGCCGGAGATACGCAGTATTTT.